This section outlines one T cell receptor (beta chain) sequence together with its context. The target antigen is unknown. Other DNA sequences from this sample encode an identical CDR3 as well. This sample is part of a study of cytomegalovirus exposure and HLA in healthy donors. Study as a whole: Within the Caucasian-associated ancestry cluster were 81% of the 398 genotyped donors. Regarding the study as a whole: Associated with HLA alleles at 0.05 false discovery rate in a later analysis were some 16,000 TCR beta sequences. Sequencing depth roughly uniform across donors was assumed in presence/absence analyses.

This CDR3 spans 13 amino acids. Germline V gives CDR1 SGHDN, CDR2 FVKESK. V lost 0 bases and J 7 bases, leaving 7 bases between the germline ends. PCR primers comprised 60 Vbeta and 13 Jbeta primers. Here immunoSEQ multiplex PCR was the method, and the copy in TCRdb shows in-frame clones only, minus some. The table shows 200,000 to 250,000 clones, with approximately 80% occurring only once. The receptor was isolated from a woman in her 40s in good health and CMV-seronegative. Sequences were obtained from PBMCs. The rearrangement uses TRBV14 and TRBJ2-1, with a weak D call TRBD1 (6 bases). The CDR3 loop reads CASSQDRGNEQFF. In nucleotides, the CDR3 is TGTGCCAGCAGCCAAGATAGGGGGAATGAGCAGTTCTTC.